Listed below are T cell receptor beta chains from one sample, sequenced in a study of regulatory T cells in long-lasting Graves disease. TCRdb independently ran MiXCR on the multiplex PCR reads; one entry per CDR3 protein. The profile shows about 440,000 distinct CDR3 sequences, 14% to 15% of them singletons. The data also belong to a second study, concerning T cells in Graves' hyperthyroidism and ophthalmopathy.

Here the sequenced sample was peripheral blood mononuclear cells (PBMCs), taken at new diagnosis, from a patient treated with antithyroid drugs. The receptors come from a woman in her 30s with Graves disease. Both conserved end residues are part of each CDR3. Each record gives: clone size, D gene, V gene, J gene, CDR3 DNA, CDR3 protein. A D gene is named only where the DNA matches it firmly. Clone size is not always given. Where it is, it says once, few, many or a class for expanded clones.

clone size: many; D gene: .; V gene: TRBV12-3/TRBV12-4; J gene: TRBJ2-7; CDR3 DNA: TGTGCCAGCAGTATGACAGAGTCCTACGAGCAGTACTTC; CDR3 protein: CASSMTESYEQYF
clone size: many; D gene: TRBD1; V gene: TRBV15; J gene: TRBJ2-7; CDR3 DNA: TGTGCCACGAGACAGGGCGGCGAGCAGTACTTC; CDR3 protein: CATRQGGEQYF
clone size: .; D gene: .; V gene: TRBV5-1; J gene: TRBJ2-3; CDR3 DNA: TGCGCCAGCAGCCCCGTAACAGGTGGCGCAGATACGCAGTATTTT; CDR3 protein: CASSPVTGGADTQYF
clone size: .; D gene: TRBD1; V gene: TRBV24-1; J gene: TRBJ2-2; CDR3 DNA: TGTGCCACCAGTGATCCGGGACAGGGGAGCACCGGGGAGCTGTTTTTT; CDR3 protein: CATSDPGQGSTGELFF
clone size: many; D gene: TRBD2; V gene: TRBV7-8; J gene: TRBJ2-1; CDR3 DNA: TGTGCCAGCAGCTTACGGGGACTAGCGAGCAGCTCCTACAATGAGCAGTTCTTC; CDR3 protein: CASSLRGLASSSYNEQFF
clone size: many; D gene: TRBD1; V gene: TRBV20-1; J gene: TRBJ2-1; CDR3 DNA: TGCAGTGCTAGCCCTCTGCAGGGGGATAATGAGCAGTTCTTC; CDR3 protein: CSASPLQGDNEQFF
clone size: many; D gene: TRBD1; V gene: TRBV20-1; J gene: TRBJ2-7; CDR3 DNA: TGCAGTGCTAGAGTTTGGACAGGCCCATCCTACGAGCAGTACTTC; CDR3 protein: CSARVWTGPSYEQYF
clone size: .; D gene: TRBD1; V gene: TRBV11-3; J gene: TRBJ2-7; CDR3 DNA: TGTGCCAGCAGCCTCCGACAGGGGGGGCACGAGCAGTACTTC; CDR3 protein: CASSLRQGGHEQYF
clone size: few; D gene: TRBD1; V gene: TRBV6-2/TRBV6-3; J gene: TRBJ2-2; CDR3 DNA: TGTGCCAGCAGTGGGATCGGACAGGCCGCCACCGGGGAGCTGTTTTTT; CDR3 protein: CASSGIGQAATGELFF
clone size: many; D gene: .; V gene: TRBV4-2; J gene: TRBJ1-2; CDR3 DNA: TGTGCCAGCAGCCAAGCTAAAGAGGGCTACACCTTC; CDR3 protein: CASSQAKEGYTF
clone size: .; D gene: TRBD2; V gene: TRBV20-1; J gene: TRBJ2-3; CDR3 DNA: TGCAGTGCTTTACTAGCGACCACAGATACGCAGTATTTT; CDR3 protein: CSALLATTDTQYF
clone size: .; D gene: .; V gene: TRBV6-1; J gene: TRBJ2-7; CDR3 DNA: TGTGCCAGCAGTCCAGAAACCGTCTTCATATACGAGCAGTACTTC; CDR3 protein: CASSPETVFIYEQYF
clone size: many; D gene: .; V gene: TRBV3-1; J gene: TRBJ2-1; CDR3 DNA: TGTGCCAGCAGCCAAGACTCGGGGCCGATGCAGTTCTTC; CDR3 protein: CASSQDSGPMQFF
clone size: few; D gene: .; V gene: TRBV20-1; J gene: TRBJ2-3; CDR3 DNA: TGCAGTGCTTGGCGTCCTGGCACAGATACGCAGTATTTT; CDR3 protein: CSAWRPGTDTQYF
clone size: many; D gene: .; V gene: TRBV5-4; J gene: TRBJ2-3; CDR3 DNA: TGTGCCAGCAGTCGGTGGGGGGAGGGCACAGATACGCAGTATTTT; CDR3 protein: CASSRWGEGTDTQYF
clone size: .; D gene: .; V gene: TRBV7-9; J gene: TRBJ2-2; CDR3 DNA: TGTGCCAGCAGCTTACGCGGGACCTCGAACACCGGGGAGCTGTTTTTT; CDR3 protein: CASSLRGTSNTGELFF
clone size: many; D gene: .; V gene: TRBV11-1; J gene: TRBJ2-1; CDR3 DNA: TGTGCCAGCAGCTTATATTCAAGGGAAGGTGAGCAGTTCTTC; CDR3 protein: CASSLYSREGEQFF
clone size: .; D gene: .; V gene: TRBV3-1; J gene: TRBJ2-6; CDR3 DNA: TGTGCCAGCAGCCAAACGCTAGGGCCTGGGGCCAACGTCCTGACTTTC; CDR3 protein: CASSQTLGPGANVLTF
clone size: many; D gene: .; V gene: TRBV11-3; J gene: TRBJ2-7; CDR3 DNA: TGTGCCAGCAGCATTGACAGTGCGGGTTACGAGCAGTACTTC; CDR3 protein: CASSIDSAGYEQYF
clone size: many; D gene: TRBD1; V gene: TRBV7-2; J gene: TRBJ1-1; CDR3 DNA: TGTGCCAGCAGCCCGGGACAGGGGGCGCCGGACACTGAAGCTTTCTTT; CDR3 protein: CASSPGQGAPDTEAFF
clone size: many; D gene: .; V gene: TRBV18; J gene: TRBJ2-1; CDR3 DNA: TGTGCCAGCTCACCTATCTCGCGGTACAATGAGCAGTTCTTC; CDR3 protein: CASSPISRYNEQFF
clone size: many; D gene: .; V gene: TRBV7-8; J gene: TRBJ1-1; CDR3 DNA: TGTGCCAGCAGCGAGCAGGGCCTGGCCACTGAAGCTTTCTTT; CDR3 protein: CASSEQGLATEAFF
clone size: .; D gene: TRBD1; V gene: TRBV30; J gene: TRBJ1-5; CDR3 DNA: TGTGCCTGGAGTCCCAGCCGACAGGGATGGAATCAGCCCCAGCATTTT; CDR3 protein: CAWSPSRQGWNQPQHF
clone size: .; D gene: .; V gene: TRBV2; J gene: TRBJ1-4; CDR3 DNA: TGTGCCAGCAGTGAGGTGTCCCTTGAAAAACTGTTTTTT; CDR3 protein: CASSEVSLEKLFF
clone size: .; D gene: TRBD1; V gene: TRBV30; J gene: TRBJ1-6; CDR3 DNA: TGTGCCTGGAGCGCCTACAGGGGTCGTACGGATAATTCACCCCTCCACTTT; CDR3 protein: CAWSAYRGRTDNSPLHF
clone size: many; D gene: .; V gene: TRBV2; J gene: TRBJ1-4; CDR3 DNA: TGTGCCAGCAATAGGGACATAGCTAATGAAAAACTGTTTTTT; CDR3 protein: CASNRDIANEKLFF
clone size: few; D gene: TRBD1; V gene: TRBV6-1; J gene: TRBJ1-1; CDR3 DNA: TGTGCCAGCAGTAGCCTCCGGGACAGGTGGACTGAAGCTTTCTTT; CDR3 protein: CASSSLRDRWTEAFF
clone size: .; D gene: .; V gene: TRBV20-1; J gene: TRBJ1-2; CDR3 DNA: TGCAGTGCTCCGCCTCAAGACAGTGCGTATCGCTACACCTTC; CDR3 protein: CSAPPQDSAYRYTF
clone size: few; D gene: .; V gene: TRBV14; J gene: TRBJ1-4; CDR3 DNA: TGTGCCAGCAGCCAAGATGACCGGGGTGTTGGTGAAAAACTGTTTTTT; CDR3 protein: CASSQDDRGVGEKLFF
clone size: many; D gene: .; V gene: TRBV29-1; J gene: TRBJ1-1; CDR3 DNA: TGCAGCGTTGACCCCGGCCAAAGCAGGGAAGCTTTCTTT; CDR3 protein: CSVDPGQSREAFF
clone size: .; D gene: TRBD2; V gene: TRBV20-1; J gene: TRBJ2-3; CDR3 DNA: TGCAGTGCCCTTGCGAAGACTAGCGGGGAACTTGGAGATACGCAGTATTTT; CDR3 protein: CSALAKTSGELGDTQYF
clone size: many; D gene: .; V gene: TRBV6-1; J gene: TRBJ2-7; CDR3 DNA: TGTGCCAGCAGAGTAGGCGTCGGGGGCGGCGGCTTCTACGAGCAGTACTTC; CDR3 protein: CASRVGVGGGGFYEQYF
clone size: many; D gene: TRBD1; V gene: TRBV30; J gene: TRBJ2-3; CDR3 DNA: TGTGCCTGGACCCAGGGGGCGACAGATACGCAGTATTTT; CDR3 protein: CAWTQGATDTQYF
clone size: many; D gene: .; V gene: TRBV11-2; J gene: TRBJ2-1; CDR3 DNA: TGTGCCACCTATAGGGGCGACTCCTACAATGAGCAGTTCTTC; CDR3 protein: CATYRGDSYNEQFF
clone size: many; D gene: .; V gene: TRBV7-9; J gene: TRBJ2-5; CDR3 DNA: TGTGCCAGCAGCCGACCGACGCGCGCGACATTTGGTAGGGGACCTATGGCCCAGTACTTC; CDR3 protein: CASSRPTRATFGRGPMAQYF
clone size: .; D gene: TRBD1; V gene: TRBV20-1; J gene: TRBJ1-1; CDR3 DNA: TGCAGTGCTAGATCCTCCTTCCAACAGGGGGCCGGGATTTTCGCGTTTGAGGCTTTCTTT; CDR3 protein: CSARSSFQQGAGIFAFEAFF
clone size: many; D gene: .; V gene: TRBV5-6; J gene: TRBJ2-7; CDR3 DNA: TGTGCCAGCACACGGTTCCGGAACGAGCAGTACTTC; CDR3 protein: CASTRFRNEQYF
clone size: .; D gene: .; V gene: TRBV25-1; J gene: TRBJ2-5; CDR3 DNA: TGTGCCAGCAGTGAAAGCCGGGCCGAAGAGACCCAGTACTTC; CDR3 protein: CASSESRAEETQYF
clone size: many; D gene: .; V gene: TRBV7-9; J gene: TRBJ2-1; CDR3 DNA: TGTGCCAGCAGCCCTTTCCCCGTCAGCTTCAATGAGCAGTTCTTC; CDR3 protein: CASSPFPVSFNEQFF
clone size: .; D gene: .; V gene: TRBV2; J gene: TRBJ2-1; CDR3 DNA: TGTGCCAGCCATTATAACCCCGCCAATGAGCAGTTCTTC; CDR3 protein: CASHYNPANEQFF
clone size: few; D gene: .; V gene: TRBV27; J gene: TRBJ2-7; CDR3 DNA: TGTGCCAGCACCCCACGAGGGACCCCAAACTACGAGCAGTACTTC; CDR3 protein: CASTPRGTPNYEQYF
clone size: many; D gene: TRBD1; V gene: TRBV9; J gene: TRBJ1-2; CDR3 DNA: TGTGCCAGCAGCACAACAGGGGGCTGGAGCTATGGCTACACCTTC; CDR3 protein: CASSTTGGWSYGYTF
clone size: many; D gene: .; V gene: TRBV7-8; J gene: TRBJ2-5; CDR3 DNA: TGTGCCGGAGGGGGACAGTTCAGACTGGAGACCCAGTACTTC; CDR3 protein: CAGGGQFRLETQYF
clone size: once; D gene: .; V gene: TRBV14; J gene: TRBJ2-6; CDR3 DNA: TGTGCCAGCGGACCCCTCGAGGGAAACTCTGGGGCCAACGCCCTGACTTTC; CDR3 protein: CASGPLEGNSGANALTF
clone size: few; D gene: .; V gene: TRBV6-1; J gene: TRBJ1-5; CDR3 DNA: TGTGCCAGCAGTCTTTGGGGTTTCGATCAGCCCCAGCATTTT; CDR3 protein: CASSLWGFDQPQHF
clone size: many; D gene: .; V gene: TRBV6-1; J gene: TRBJ2-1; CDR3 DNA: TGTGCCAGCAGCCCACATAGGGGACCGGGCTTTTCCTACAATGAGCAGTTCTTC; CDR3 protein: CASSPHRGPGFSYNEQFF
clone size: .; D gene: .; V gene: TRBV9; J gene: TRBJ1-1; CDR3 DNA: TGTGCCAGCAGCACATCAACAGGGTCGGGTGAAGCTTTCTTT; CDR3 protein: CASSTSTGSGEAFF
clone size: many; D gene: TRBD1; V gene: TRBV28; J gene: TRBJ1-1; CDR3 DNA: TGTGCCAGCAGTCCCAGACAGGGGGGGTACACTGAAGCTTTCTTT; CDR3 protein: CASSPRQGGYTEAFF
clone size: many; D gene: .; V gene: TRBV27; J gene: TRBJ2-1; CDR3 DNA: TGTGCCAGCAGCCCTCCGGGACTCCTCAGAAATGAGCAGTTCTTC; CDR3 protein: CASSPPGLLRNEQFF
clone size: many; D gene: TRBD2; V gene: TRBV5-1; J gene: TRBJ2-7; CDR3 DNA: TGCGCCAGCAGCGGCAGGCGGGAGGACCTATACGAGCAGTACTTC; CDR3 protein: CASSGRREDLYEQYF
clone size: .; D gene: TRBD1; V gene: TRBV19; J gene: TRBJ2-2; CDR3 DNA: TGTGCCAGTAGCCGAACAGGGGACCCCGGGGAGCTGTTTTTT; CDR3 protein: CASSRTGDPGELFF
clone size: many; D gene: TRBD2; V gene: TRBV28; J gene: TRBJ2-7; CDR3 DNA: TGTGCCAGCAGACCGGGACTAGCGAGGTACGAGCAGTACTTC; CDR3 protein: CASRPGLARYEQYF
clone size: many; D gene: TRBD1; V gene: TRBV5-5; J gene: TRBJ2-7; CDR3 DNA: TGTGCCAGCAGCCCGATCCCCACAGGGACAGCCTACGAGCAGTACTTC; CDR3 protein: CASSPIPTGTAYEQYF
clone size: many; D gene: .; V gene: TRBV11-1; J gene: TRBJ2-3; CDR3 DNA: TGTGCCAGCAGCTTAGAGGCCGCCACAGATACGCAGTATTTT; CDR3 protein: CASSLEAATDTQYF
clone size: .; D gene: .; V gene: TRBV15; J gene: TRBJ2-3; CDR3 DNA: TGTGCCACCAGCAGCGGAGATACGCAGTATTTT; CDR3 protein: CATSSGDTQYF
clone size: many; D gene: .; V gene: TRBV25-1; J gene: TRBJ1-1; CDR3 DNA: TGTGCCAGCATGAAGAGCGGAACCGGGGTTTTTGGTCAGCCTGAAGCTTTCTTT; CDR3 protein: CASMKSGTGVFGQPEAFF
clone size: few; D gene: .; V gene: TRBV7-9; J gene: TRBJ2-4; CDR3 DNA: TGTGCCAGCAGCTTAGGCGGCTCAGACATTCAGTACTTC; CDR3 protein: CASSLGGSDIQYF
clone size: many; D gene: .; V gene: TRBV7-8; J gene: TRBJ2-1; CDR3 DNA: TGTGCCAGCAGTTTTTCCACAGGGCTCAATGAGCAGTTCTTC; CDR3 protein: CASSFSTGLNEQFF
clone size: many; D gene: .; V gene: TRBV7-9; J gene: TRBJ2-5; CDR3 DNA: TGTGCCAGCAGCTTAATCGTCCAGGGGAAGGAGACCCAGTACTTC; CDR3 protein: CASSLIVQGKETQYF
clone size: few; D gene: TRBD2; V gene: TRBV18; J gene: TRBJ2-2; CDR3 DNA: TGTGCCAGCCAAGAAAGGACTAGCGGCCAGAATAAGAACACCGGGGAGCTGTTTTTT; CDR3 protein: CASQERTSGQNKNTGELFF